Presented here are 9 T cell receptor beta chains from one specimen sequenced in a study of CD8+CD57+ T cells in acquired aplastic anemia. TCR beta VDJ combinations and CDR3 sequences were profiled from genomic DNA. Via MiXCR, TCRdb re-called the reads, giving one row per CDR3 protein. The sample comprises roughly 300,000 distinct CDR3 sequences, around three fifths of which are singletons, and less than 10% rests with the top ten. Sequences were obtained from sorted CD4+, CD8+, or CD8+CD57+ T cells (not recorded which) from PBMCs. Receptors were obtained from a human donor with severe aplastic anemia or a healthy control (not recorded which).

This clonotype was observed a few times. The chain links TRBV20-1 to TRBJ2-7; D is perhaps TRBD1 or TRBD2 (6 bases each). CDR3 size: 14 residues. Germline loops: CDR1 DFQATT, CDR2 SNEGSKA (reference sequence). The V end lost 4 bases, the J end lost 4 bases, and 17 bases lay between the germline ends. CDR3 protein: CSATRLVTGYEQYF. The CDR3 DNA is TGCAGTGCTACCCGACTAGTCACAGGGTACGAGCAGTACTTC.

The V call is TRBV7-9, the J call TRBJ1-6; D is ambiguous. V lost 5 bases and J 0 bases, leaving 17 bases between the germline ends. The CDR3 is made up of 18 amino acids. From germline, CDR1 is SEHNR and CDR2 FQNEAQ (reference sequence). The chain's CDR3 is CASSPTQSASSYNSPLHF. DNA of the CDR3: TGTGCCAGCAGCCCTACACAGTCTGCTAGCTCCTATAATTCACCCCTCCACTTT.

This clonotype showed up many times. The gene calls are TRBV7-9 and TRBJ1-4, with 12 positions matching TRBD1. The V and J ends lost 4 bases and 8 bases, in that order; junction bases with no gene match: 5. Germline assignment: CDR1 SEHNR and CDR2 FQNEAQ (reference sequence). There are 15 residues in the CDR3. The CDR3 DNA reads TGTGCCAGCAGCTCCCGGGACAGGGGGCAGGAAAAACTGTTTTTT. Translated, it gives CASSSRDRGQEKLFF.

This chain links TRBV10-3 with TRBJ1-6; D is perhaps TRBD1 (5 bases). The CDR3 consists of 17 residues. Deletions cut 6 bases from V and 5 bases from J, with 20 bases between. Germline-derived CDR1 and CDR2 are ENHRY and SYGVKD. CDR3 protein: CAIREGPHGTDNSPLHF. In DNA, the CDR3 is TGTGCCATCAGGGAGGGACCCCATGGCACAGATAATTCACCCCTCCACTTT.

This rearrangement joins TRBV5-1 to TRBJ1-6, with 8 bases fitting TRBD1. CDR1 and CDR2 (germline): SGHRS, YFSETQ. This CDR3 is 14 amino acids long. J lost 10 bases, V lost 0 bases, and 3 bases had no gene match. Written as DNA, the CDR3 is TGCGCCAGCAGCTTGGGCAGGGGGCAATCACCCCTCCACTTT. It specifies CASSLGRGQSPLHF.

On this clonotype: This clone may be a read error of a much larger clone one base away. The chain recombines TRBV7-8 with TRBJ1-5, with D maybe TRBD1 (5 bases). CDR1 is SGHVS and CDR2 is FQNEAQ in the germline V gene. The CDR3 spans 14 residues. Trimming took 5 bases from V and 5 from J, leaving 13 bases between them. CDR3 DNA sequence: TGTGCCAGCAGCGGGGACGGGGGATATCAGCCCCAGCATTTT. Translating it yields CASSGDGGYQPQHF.

The chain recombines TRBV19 with TRBJ1-5; D unclear. Germline V gene sequence: CDR1 LNHDA, CDR2 SQIVND (reference sequence). The CDR3 length is 14 residues. V was clipped by 1 base and J by 7 bases, with 11 bases between them. The CDR3 sequence is CASSIAVGRQPQHF. In nucleotides, the CDR3 is TGTGCCAGTAGTATAGCGGTAGGGCGCCAGCCCCAGCATTTT. Looking up the rest from reference TRBV19 and TRBJ1-5 gives the full variable domain: DGGITQSPKYLFRKEGQNVTLSCEQNLNHDAMYWYRQDPGQGLRLIYYSQIVNDFQKGDIAEGYSVSREKKESFPLTVTSAQKNPTAFYLCASSIAVGRQPQHFGDGTRLSIL.

This clonotype was counted at least ten times. The J gene is TRBJ2-5, the V gene TRBV3-1; D gene unclear. The germline V and J ends were trimmed by 4 bases and 5 bases, with 8 bases remaining between them. The V gene's germline CDR1 is LGHDT and CDR2 YNNKEL (reference sequence). This CDR3 has 12 residues. The CDR3 loop is CASSRIGETQYF. DNA of the CDR3: TGTGCCAGCAGCCGCATAGGGGAGACCCAGTACTTC.

The chain joins TRBV18 to TRBJ2-5, with D unresolved. The CDR3 is made up of 14 amino acids. Trimming stripped 1 base from V and 4 bases from J, with 10 bases between. Germline CDR1 and CDR2: KGHSH and LQKENI. The CDR3 is CASSPRDFGETQYF. The CDR3, as DNA: TGTGCCAGCTCACCACGGGATTTCGGAGAGACCCAGTACTTC.